This entry features one T cell receptor (beta chain) sequence. This record comes from a study of blood T cell repertoires in COVID-19. On the study more broadly: Spain, Italy and the United States supplied samples that represented acute and convalescent COVID-19. In each case, the material was cDNA or gDNA derived from T cells, B-cell-depleted T cells, or PBMCs.

Source study methods: Amplifying reference gene primers gave estimates of nucleated cell counts. Repertoires were generated with immunoSEQ multiplex PCR, while TCRdb's copy carries only in-frame clones and drops some. D and trimming were read from the DNA, whereas the V and J calls and clone size are those reported in that table. This table holds about 40,000 clones, roughly 80% found once. Trimming removed 5 bases from V and 2 bases from J, with 19 bases in between. The CDR3 loop spans 16 amino acids. Germline loops: CDR1 SQVTM, CDR2 ANQGSEA. The chain carries TRBV29-1 and TRBJ1-3; D possibly corresponds to TRBD1 (5 bases). The specimen was peripheral blood. This clonotype was sampled from a man older than 75 with active or convalescent COVID-19. DNA for the CDR3: TGCAGCGTTATCACACGCCAGGGTCGCACTGGAAACACCATATATTTT. Protein product: CSVITRQGRTGNTIYF.